This T cell receptor beta chain is from a study of T-cell memory formation after mild COVID-19 (dated by TCRdb to the early 2020s). About the investigation overall: Most TCR sequence clusters were specific to one of the two donors. Two young, previously healthy adult volunteers made up the cohort, one male and one female. In two donors, T-cell clones that expanded and contracted after mild COVID-19 were tracked by sequencing TCRalpha and TCRbeta repertoires over time.

PBMCs were isolated by Ficoll-Paque density gradient centrifugation. For sequencing, an Illumina NovaSeq 6000 was employed. TCRalpha and TCRbeta cDNA libraries were constructed by 5'RACE with constant-segment primers, with sample barcodes and unique molecular identifiers being introduced. Trizol reagent was used to extract RNA from every sample. Amplification of the libraries took two PCR steps, and the second step added a second sample barcode plus Illumina TruSeq adapters. Sequencing of the libraries was done on an Illumina NovaSeq, producing 2 x 150 bp paired-end reads. Per the source publication's procedure: With migec v1.2.7, reads were demultiplexed and then collapsed into UMI-guided consensus sequences. Using mixcr v2.1.11, the UMI consensuses were aligned to TRA and TRB V and J templates and assembled into clonotypes. A clonotype was counted as expanded or contracted only if both edgeR and NoisET called the change significant, with noise models trained on biological replicates. For edgeR calls, a false discovery rate-adjusted p below 0.01 and a log2 fold-change threshold of 1 were applied. As an exploratory analysis of dynamics, max-normalized trajectories of the 1000 most abundant clonotypes were examined with PCA combined with hierarchical clustering. Each responding clone was given a CD4 or CD8 phenotype based on the CD4+ and CD8+ repertoires, which had been sequenced separately. Through fastp at Q25 and MiXCR, TCRdb rebuilt clones from the public reads, retaining in-frame beta chains. When rows share a CDR3 protein, they turn into one entry using the most common DNA and genes. The V and J calls, along with clone size, are taken from TCRdb and not from the paper's own processing. The table for this sample lists about 290,000 distinct CDR3 sequences; around a sixth of them were counted only once. The ten largest clones represent about a fifth of the sample.

Overall study outcomes, separate from this receptor: Clones that contracted from day 15 to 85 showed balanced CD4/CD8 phenotypes, whereas a second wave of clones that expanded from day 15 to 37 leaned towards CD4+. Contracting CD4+ clones appeared mostly in the CM and EM memory subsets, whereas CD8+ clones were enriched in EMRA. The study covered only a couple of mild cases, and larger cohorts including severe cases with pre-infection samples were considered necessary. Some responding clones were found in pre-infection memory, which suggests that pre-existing cross-reactive memory T cells took part in the SARS-CoV-2 response. SARS-CoV-2 specificity of the second-wave clones peaking on day 37 was not confirmed.

Details on this clonotype: Its antigen specificity is not known. One base away there is no much larger clone; base qualities are not given.

The CDR3 has 15 amino acids, counting the end cysteine and phenylalanine. The entry retains the CDR3 DNA only, 45 bases that are in frame from base 1. The junction shows trimming of 0 bases on V and 3 bases on J, plus 9 bases between the germline ends. The CDR1 and CDR2 encoded by the germline V gene (reference sequence) are SEHNR and FQNEAQ. The sequenced sample consisted of PBMCs or a T cell subset sorted from them (not recorded which). The sequence links TRBV7-9 to TRBJ2-1, and perhaps TRBD2 as D gene, on 6 matching bases. The TCR comes from a young man who had mild COVID-19 (a few samples of this study predate the infection). The sample titles of this study are shuffled in the database, so cell type and time point are left out; the donor was told from shared clones. The DNA is as follows: TGTGCCAGCAGCTTAGCGCGGGGACTCTACAATGAGCAGTTCTTC. It translates to CASSLARGLYNEQFF.